The 15 T cell receptor beta chains in this list originate from one sample, sequenced in a study of CD8 T cells in Susac syndrome. Reverse transcription of roughly 0.5 to 1 ug RNA used random hexamers. TCRdb redid the calling of the immunoSEQ multiplex PCR reads with MiXCR, one entry per CDR3 protein. The sample comprises about 300,000 distinct CDR3 sequences, just over 90% of which are singletons, and about 0.063% rests with the top ten. Sequencing was carried out using CD4+ T cells from PBMCs. The receptors were gathered from a human donor with multiple sclerosis.

The J gene is TRBJ2-4, the V gene TRBV11-2; 9 nucleotides line up with TRBD1. The CDR3 totals 14 residues. The V gene end was trimmed by 5 bases and the J gene end by 7 bases; junction bases not matched to a gene: 6. Germline CDR1 and CDR2: SGHAT and FQNNGV. The CDR3 DNA reads TGTGCCAGCAGCACTAACAGGGGGCGGAACATTCAGTACTTC. As protein: CASSTNRGRNIQYF. The variable domain in full, completed from reference TRBV11-2 and TRBJ2-4, reads EAGVAQSPRYKIIEKRQSVAFWCNPISGHATLYWYQQILGQGPKLLIQFQNNGVVDDSQLPKDRFSAERLKGVDSTLKIQPAKLEDSAVYLCASSTNRGRNIQYFGAGTRLSVL.

The rearrangement uses TRBV27 and TRBJ1-1; TRBD1 agrees at 7 bases. CDR1 and CDR2 from the germline V gene are MNHEY and SMNVEV (reference sequence). The CDR3 is 15 amino acids. V lost 5 bases, J lost 6 bases, and 12 bases stayed unmatched. The CDR3 sequence is CASSRQGVPLAEAFF. As DNA, the CDR3 is TGTGCCAGCAGTCGACAGGGAGTCCCGTTAGCTGAAGCTTTCTTT.

The chain couples TRBV14 to TRBJ2-3; D is uncertain. CDR1 is SGHDN and CDR2 is FVKESK in the germline V gene. The CDR3 loop spans 12 amino acids. V gave up 5 bases and J gave up 4 bases, with 7 bases separating them. The DNA for the CDR3 is TGTGCCAGCAGCGCAGTCTCAGATACGCAGTATTTT. This translates into CASSAVSDTQYF.

The J gene is TRBJ2-3, the V gene TRBV7-3, with no clear D. Germline V gene sequence: CDR1 SGHTA, CDR2 FQGTGA. This CDR3 contains 13 residues. V was shortened by 4 bases and J by 0 bases, with 5 bases between the two germline ends. The CDR3, as DNA: TGTGCCAGCAGCTCTTCTAGCACAGATACGCAGTATTTT. Its protein product is CASSSSSTDTQYF.

This chain links TRBV30 with TRBJ2-5; D not certain. Trimming took 7 bases from V and 1 from J, leaving 10 bases between them. CDR1 is GTSNPN and CDR2 is SVGIG in the germline V gene (reference sequence). This CDR3 has 12 amino acids. CDR3 residues: CASSDFQETQYF. CDR3 DNA: TGTGCCTCCAGCGACTTCCAAGAGACCCAGTACTTC. The full variable domain, its missing parts supplied by reference TRBV30 and TRBJ2-5, is SQTIHQWPATLVQPVGSPLSLECTVEGTSNPNLYWYRQAAGRGLQLLFYSVGIGQISSEVPQNLSASRPQDRQFILSSKKLLLSDSGFYLCASSDFQETQYFGPGTRLLVL.

This sequence joins TRBV27 and TRBJ2-3; 10 nucleotides agree with TRBD2. Germline trimming cut 5 bases from V and 3 bases from J; bases unmatched to any gene: 5. Germline assignment: CDR1 MNHEY and CDR2 SMNVEV (reference sequence). The CDR3 consists of 15 residues. The CDR3 region is CASSRTLAGTDTQYF. DNA for the CDR3: TGTGCCAGCAGTCGAACACTAGCGGGGACAGATACGCAGTATTTT.

The gene calls are TRBV5-1 and TRBJ2-1, with D perhaps assigned TRBD1 or TRBD2 (6 bases each). CDR1 is SGHRS, CDR2 YFSETQ, per germline. Between the trimmed V and J ends, which lost 4 bases and 5 bases, there was a span of 16 bases. The CDR3 runs 15 residues. The CDR3 DNA reads TGCGCCAGCAGCACCACCCCTGGGGGGCACAATGAGCAGTTCTTC. Its translation is CASSTTPGGHNEQFF.

The rearrangement joins TRBV29-1 to TRBJ2-1, with 8 bases matching TRBD2. The CDR3 is made up of 14 amino acids. Trimming cost V 5 bases and J 4 bases; bases outside gene matches: 7. Germline lookup yields CDR1 SQVTM and CDR2 ANQGSEA. DNA for the CDR3: TGCAGCGTTACCGGGACTAGGCCTTACAATGAGCAGTTCTTC. Translation gives CSVTGTRPYNEQFF.

The chain employs TRBV15 and TRBJ1-4; possible D gene TRBD1, 5 bases. This CDR3 region has 15 residues. Germline-derived CDR1 and CDR2 are LNHNV and YYDKDF (reference sequence). Trimming cost V 1 base and J 4 bases, with 10 bases left between them. The CDR3 loop reads CATSRGFRDNEKLFF. The CDR3 nucleotides are TGTGCCACCAGCAGAGGATTCAGGGATAATGAAAAACTGTTTTTT. Full variable domain (outside the CDR3, taken from reference TRBV15 and TRBJ1-4): DAMVIQNPRYQVTQFGKPVTLSCSQTLNHNVMYWYQQKSSQAPKLLFHYYDKDFNNEADTPDNFQSRRPNTSFCFLDIRSPGLGDTAMYLCATSRGFRDNEKLFFGSGTQLSVL.

The genes are TRBV15 and TRBJ2-3; tentative D call: TRBD2 (5 bases). With 0 bases removed from V and 5 bases from J, the gap between germline ends came to 12 bases. CDR1 LNHNV and CDR2 YYDKDF come from the germline V gene (reference sequence). This CDR3 is 15 amino acids long. The CDR3 DNA sequence: TGTGCCACCAGCAGAGATCGGGGTGGGATAGATACGCAGTATTTT. Translation gives CATSRDRGGIDTQYF. The full variable domain, completed using reference TRBV15 and TRBJ2-3, is DAMVIQNPRYQVTQFGKPVTLSCSQTLNHNVMYWYQQKSSQAPKLLFHYYDKDFNNEADTPDNFQSRRPNTSFCFLDIRSPGLGDTAMYLCATSRDRGGIDTQYFGPGTRLTVL.

The chain links TRBV29-1 to TRBJ2-1, with D perhaps TRBD1 (6 bases). V gave up 3 bases and J gave up 7 bases, with 19 bases separating them. From germline, CDR1 is SQVTM and CDR2 ANQGSEA. This CDR3 is built from 15 residues. Here the CDR3 reads CSVDPQGRKWNEQFF. Here the CDR3 DNA reads TGCAGCGTTGATCCACAGGGCCGGAAATGGAATGAGCAGTTCTTC.

The genes are TRBV2 and TRBJ2-7, with no clear D. This CDR3 has 14 amino acids. Germline V gene data show CDR1 as SNHLY and CDR2 as FYNNEI. Deletions cut 7 bases from V and 2 bases from J, with 15 bases between. CDR3 sequence reads: CASKVALGTYEQYF. Written as DNA, the CDR3 is TGTGCCAGCAAAGTGGCTTTGGGCACCTACGAGCAGTACTTC.

The rearrangement links TRBV7-9 to TRBJ1-4, with D possibly matching TRBD1 (5 bases). Trimming left V 6 bases short and J 6 bases short, with 14 bases between. The CDR3 has 14 residues. Germline V CDR1 and CDR2: SEHNR, FQNEAQ (reference sequence). CDR3: CASRSLRGDEKLFF. CDR3 in DNA: TGTGCCAGCAGATCTTTACGGGGGGATGAAAAACTGTTTTTT.

This chain joins TRBV7-9 and TRBJ2-3, with D hard to call. The CDR3 loop spans 13 amino acids. V lost 6 bases, J lost 3 bases, and 10 bases lay in between. Germline V gives CDR1 SEHNR, CDR2 FQNEAQ (reference sequence). CDR3 coding DNA: TGTGCCAGCAGTTTTCAACAGACAGATACGCAGTATTTT. It encodes CASSFQQTDTQYF.

The chain links TRBV18 to TRBJ1-1; the D is unclear. CDR1 KGHSH and CDR2 LQKENI come from the germline V gene. The ends were cut back, 2 bases at V and 1 base at J, with 8 bases in the middle. The CDR3 loop spans 14 amino acids. The CDR3 DNA reads TGTGCCAGCTCACCATCTGTGGCGAACACTGAAGCTTTCTTT. As protein: CASSPSVANTEAFF.